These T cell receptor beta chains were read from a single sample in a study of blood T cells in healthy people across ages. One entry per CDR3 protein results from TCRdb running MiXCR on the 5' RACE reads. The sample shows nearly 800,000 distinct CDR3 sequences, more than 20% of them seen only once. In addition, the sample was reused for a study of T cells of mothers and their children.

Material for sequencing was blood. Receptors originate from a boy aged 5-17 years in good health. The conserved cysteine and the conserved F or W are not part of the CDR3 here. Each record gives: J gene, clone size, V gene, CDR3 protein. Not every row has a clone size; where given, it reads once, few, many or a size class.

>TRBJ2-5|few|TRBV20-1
SARALTVDQY
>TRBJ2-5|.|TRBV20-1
SAYTRDSGQETQY
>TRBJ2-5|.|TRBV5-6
ASSLAPGVEETQY
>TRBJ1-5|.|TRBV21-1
ASTGSGAHGQPQH
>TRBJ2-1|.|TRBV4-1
ASSQDPATGGVGQF
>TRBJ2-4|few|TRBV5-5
ASSHETWLVKNIQY
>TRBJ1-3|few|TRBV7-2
ASSLDGGGSGNTIY
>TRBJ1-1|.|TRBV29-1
SVDSGVGTEAF
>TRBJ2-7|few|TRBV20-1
SARPTSSYEQY
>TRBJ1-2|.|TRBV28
ASTRIEKGANYGYT
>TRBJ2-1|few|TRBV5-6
ASSVTGVNEQF
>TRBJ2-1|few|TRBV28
ASSLYDSSYNEQF
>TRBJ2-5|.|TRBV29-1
SVEPKLNQETQY
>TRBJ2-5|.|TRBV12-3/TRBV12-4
ASTYGAGQQETQY
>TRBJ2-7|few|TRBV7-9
ASSLQGGLSSYEQY
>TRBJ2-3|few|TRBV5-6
ASSMTTDTQY
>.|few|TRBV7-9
ASFDGRTYEQY
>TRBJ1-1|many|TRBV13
ASSPPRTEAF
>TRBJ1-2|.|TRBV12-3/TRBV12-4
ASSTRGQGSYGYT
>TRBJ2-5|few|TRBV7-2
ASSKVQGRETQY
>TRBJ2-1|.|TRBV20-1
SAKTGRTYNEQF
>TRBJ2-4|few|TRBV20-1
SARTSGFSKNIQY
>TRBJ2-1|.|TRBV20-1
SAMGTDHNEQF
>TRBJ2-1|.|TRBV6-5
ASSPSGRGGNEQF
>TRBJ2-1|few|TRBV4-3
ASSHTTQGVLSYNEQF
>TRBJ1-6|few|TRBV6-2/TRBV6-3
ASSYGTMESSYNSPLH
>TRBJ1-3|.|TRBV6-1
ASIKRTGASGNTIY
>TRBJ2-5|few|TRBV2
ASSENGRNQETQY
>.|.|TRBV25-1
ASSEGRSLETQY
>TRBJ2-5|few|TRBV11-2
ASSRLGGRNQETQY
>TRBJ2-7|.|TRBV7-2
ASSPDRGRLKQY
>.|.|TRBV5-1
ASNIREGSNEQF
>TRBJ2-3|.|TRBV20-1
SATEGTGGFFTDTQY
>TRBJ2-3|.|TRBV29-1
SAGRGIPLDTQY
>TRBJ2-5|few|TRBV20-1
SARGSNSGMGETQY
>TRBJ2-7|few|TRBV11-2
ASSFQGAEPSYEQY
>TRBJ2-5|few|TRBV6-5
ASKGDIEETQY
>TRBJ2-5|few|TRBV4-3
ASSQVGPGNTETQY
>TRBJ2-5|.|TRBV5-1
ASGRGQETQY
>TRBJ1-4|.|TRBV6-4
ASSVDALATGDEKLF